This T cell receptor (beta chain) emerged from a study of blood T cell repertoires in COVID-19. Study information: Samples of COVID-19 (acute and convalescent) were obtained from the United States, Italy and Spain. PBMCs, B-cell-depleted T cells, or T cells were the source of the cDNA or gDNA that made up the material.

From germline, CDR1 is MGHDK and CDR2 SYGVNS. There are 12 residues in the CDR3. Trimming removed 6 bases from V and 6 bases from J, with 11 bases in between. The study recruited people aged roughly 18 to 100 years across 20 to 30 US areas. Original data processing: Amplification from reference gene primers served as the basis for estimated nucleated cell counts. TCRdb's table, derived via immunoSEQ multiplex PCR, lists solely in-frame clones and lacks some. The V and J calls and clone size come from that table; D and trimming were worked out from the DNA. In the table there are 150,000 to 200,000 clones, around four fifths of which are singletons.

Material for sequencing was PBMCs or T cells enriched from blood (not recorded which). This sequence was found in a man aged 65-85 years who had been exposed to COVID-19. The chain couples TRBV25-1 to TRBJ1-1, with D uncertain. In DNA, the CDR3 is TGTGCCAGCAGGGCCCCAGAGGCTGAAGCTTTCTTT. The encoded protein is CASRAPEAEAFF. The full variable domain, completed using reference TRBV25-1 and TRBJ1-1, is EADIYQTPRYLVIGTGKKITLECSQTMGHDKMYWYQQDPGMELHLIHYSYGVNSTEKGDLSSESTVSRIRTEHFPLTLESARPSHTSQYLCASRAPEAEAFFGQGTRLTVV.